A selection of T cell receptor beta chains follows, all from one sample in a study of cytomegalovirus exposure and HLA in healthy donors. Repertoires were generated with immunoSEQ multiplex PCR, while TCRdb's copy carries only in-frame clones and drops some. The data contain about 150,000 clones, approximately 84% of them seen just once; the ten biggest clones take up 25% to 30%. The sequenced sample consisted of PBMCs. Every receptor here comes from a man aged 30 to 45 in good health and CMV-seropositive. Both conserved end residues are part of each CDR3. A D gene is named only where the DNA matches it firmly. Part of the rows lack a size; the others show once, few, many or a class for expanded clones.

d_call | cdr3_length | clone_size | j_call | v_call | cdr3_nt | cdr3_aa
TRBD1 | 13 | NA | TRBJ2-7 | TRBV19 | TGTGCCAGTAGTTGGGGGACAGACTACGAGCAGTACTTC | CASSWGTDYEQYF
TRBD1 | 14 | NA | TRBJ1-1 | TRBV7-8 | TGTGCCAGCAGCTTAGGGACAGGGAATACTGAAGCTTTCTTT | CASSLGTGNTEAFF
TRBD2 | 15 | NA | TRBJ2-7 | TRBV27 | TGTGCCAGCAGTTTTCAAGCGGGAGGCACCTACGAGCAGTACTTC | CASSFQAGGTYEQYF
NA | 12 | NA | TRBJ2-1 | TRBV5-1 | TGCGCCAGCAGCCCCCTGGGGGGTGAGCAGTTCTTC | CASSPLGGEQFF
NA | 15 | NA | TRBJ2-7 | TRBV7-8 | TGTGCCAGCAGCTTACTGCCTGGGAGCTCCTACGAGCAGTACTTC | CASSLLPGSSYEQYF
NA | 15 | few | TRBJ2-2 | TRBV7-6 | TGTGCCAGCAGCTTGGGAGGTGGGATACCCGGGGAGCTGTTTTTT | CASSLGGGIPGELFF
TRBD1 | 15 | once | TRBJ2-2 | TRBV7-2 | TGTGCCAGCAGCTACGACAGGGGAGACACCGGGGAGCTGTTTTTT | CASSYDRGDTGELFF
TRBD1 | 13 | NA | TRBJ1-1 | TRBV5-1 | TGCGCCAGCAGACAGGGGGTAATAACTGAAGCTTTCTTT | CASRQGVITEAFF
TRBD1 | 15 | NA | TRBJ1-2 | TRBV16 | TGTGCCAGCAGCCAATCCCGGGACAGAAACTATGGCTACACCTTC | CASSQSRDRNYGYTF
NA | 15 | NA | TRBJ2-1 | TRBV9 | TGTGCCAGCAGCGCGAGAGGGGGATTGGACAATGAGCAGTTCTTC | CASSARGGLDNEQFF
NA | 13 | once | TRBJ1-1 | TRBV30 | TGTGCCTGGGGGGCCCTCCTGGAGACTGAAGCTTTCTTT | CAWGALLETEAFF
TRBD1 | 14 | NA | TRBJ2-7 | TRBV5-1 | TGCGCCAGCAGCGGTGGGACAGGTGACTACGAGCAGTACTTC | CASSGGTGDYEQYF
NA | 13 | few | TRBJ1-1 | TRBV4-1 | TGCGCCAGCAGCCAACGGTTGAACACTGAAGCTTTCTTT | CASSQRLNTEAFF
NA | 15 | NA | TRBJ1-2 | TRBV15 | TGTGCCACCAGCAGAGTCGGGGGAGGGATGGATGGCTACACCTTC | CATSRVGGGMDGYTF
NA | 15 | NA | TRBJ1-2 | TRBV14 | TGTGCCAGCCGGGGCGAGGTTGTGATGGGGGCCGGCTACACCTTC | CASRGEVVMGAGYTF
TRBD2 | 15 | NA | TRBJ2-1 | TRBV5-6 | TGTGCCAGCAGCTTGGAGACTAGCAAAGGGAATGAGCAGTTCTTC | CASSLETSKGNEQFF
TRBD1 | 15 | few | TRBJ1-2 | TRBV5-5 | TGTGCCAGCAGCCAAATGGACAGGGATGGCTATGGCTACACCTTC | CASSQMDRDGYGYTF
TRBD1 | 15 | NA | TRBJ1-3 | TRBV28 | TGTGCCAGCAGTTCGACAGGGGGCGCCTTCAACACCATATATTTT | CASSSTGGAFNTIYF
NA | 15 | NA | TRBJ1-4 | TRBV2 | TGTGCCAGCAGTGAAAGGATGGGGGCTAGGGAAAAACTGTTTTTT | CASSERMGAREKLFF
TRBD1 | 15 | few | TRBJ2-1 | TRBV5-6 | TGTGCCAGCAGCTTCGGGACAGTGCCCTACAATGAGCAGTTCTTC | CASSFGTVPYNEQFF
TRBD2 | 14 | NA | TRBJ2-3 | TRBV29-1 | TGCAGCGTTGATCTGTGGGAGGGCACGGATACGCAGTATTTT | CSVDLWEGTDTQYF
TRBD2 | 21 | NA | TRBJ2-1 | TRBV4-1 | TGCGCCAGCAGCCCGCTTAGGACTAGCGGGAGAAAAGGGGGTTTGAGACATGAGCAGTTCTTC | CASSPLRTSGRKGGLRHEQFF
TRBD1 | 15 | NA | TRBJ1-1 | TRBV6-5 | TGTGCCAGCAGTTACACTTCCGGCCAGGGGGCTGGAGCTTTCTTT | CASSYTSGQGAGAFF
NA | 15 | NA | TRBJ2-6 | TRBV18 | TGTGCCAGCTCGCGGGAAGAAAGAGGGGCCAACGTCCTGACTTTC | CASSREERGANVLTF
TRBD1 | 16 | NA | TRBJ2-2 | TRBV7-8 | TGTGCCAGCAGCTTAACAGGGGCGCGTGGCACCGGGGAGCTGTTTTTT | CASSLTGARGTGELFF
TRBD1 | 15 | NA | TRBJ1-2 | TRBV27 | TGTGCCAGCAGTCCATGGACAGGATCTAACTATGGCTACACCTTC | CASSPWTGSNYGYTF
NA | 12 | NA | TRBJ2-5 | TRBV5-1 | TGCGCCAGCAGCTTGCCAGGGGAGACCCAGTACTTC | CASSLPGETQYF
NA | 15 | NA | TRBJ2-1 | TRBV9 | TGTGCCAGCAGCGTAGTAGCCACCCCGTTAGTTGAGCAGTTCTTC | CASSVVATPLVEQFF
NA | 11 | NA | TRBJ1-1 | TRBV20-1 | TGCAGTGCCCCCCGGGACACTGAAGCTTTCTTT | CSAPRDTEAFF
TRBD1 | 13 | NA | TRBJ1-5 | TRBV7-3 | TGTGCCAGCTCAGAGGGGGCGGATCAGCCCCAGCATTTT | CASSEGADQPQHF
NA | 17 | NA | TRBJ2-6 | TRBV7-3 | TGTGCCAGCAGCTTAAGTGCGACTACCTCTGGGGCCAACGTCCTGACTTTC | CASSLSATTSGANVLTF
TRBD1 | 13 | NA | TRBJ2-1 | TRBV5-4 | TGTGCCGCAAGGACAGGGATAACGGATGAGCAGTTCTTC | CAARTGITDEQFF
TRBD2 | 15 | NA | TRBJ2-5 | TRBV5-1 | TGCGCCAGCAGCTTGGGGACTAGCGGGTATGAGACCCAGTACTTC | CASSLGTSGYETQYF
NA | 14 | NA | TRBJ2-1 | TRBV12-5 | TGTGCTAGTGGTTTATCAGGCTCCTACAATGAGCAGTTCTTC | CASGLSGSYNEQFF
NA | 15 | NA | TRBJ1-1 | TRBV7-6 | TGTGCCAGCAGCGAAGTGGGGGGAATCTACACTGAAGCTTTCTTT | CASSEVGGIYTEAFF
NA | 11 | once | TRBJ2-7 | TRBV20-1 | TGCAGTGCTCCCCGGCAGGGGCAGCAGTACTTC | CSAPRQGQQYF
TRBD1 | 16 | few | TRBJ1-5 | TRBV4-2 | TGTGCCAGCAGCCGGACAGGGACAGTCGACAATCAGCCCCAGCATTTT | CASSRTGTVDNQPQHF
TRBD1 | 15 | few | TRBJ1-2 | TRBV5-4 | TGTGCCAGCAGCTTGGGTGGACAGGGGGCTCGGGGCTACACCTTC | CASSLGGQGARGYTF
NA | 14 | NA | TRBJ1-5 | TRBV18 | TGTGCCAGCTCCCCCGGGGAGGGCAATCAGCCCCAGCATTTT | CASSPGEGNQPQHF
NA | 15 | NA | TRBJ1-2 | TRBV19 | TGTGCCGTTCAGAGTGGGGGTGCAGGGGACTATGGCTACACCTTC | CAVQSGGAGDYGYTF
NA | 13 | NA | TRBJ2-7 | TRBV29-1 | TGCAGCGCCCGAAGCGGTCAGTATTTGGAGCAGTACTTC | CSARSGQYLEQYF
NA | 12 | few | TRBJ1-3 | TRBV6-5 | TGTGCCAGCAGTGAACGGGGGAACACCATATATTTT | CASSERGNTIYF
TRBD1 | 15 | NA | TRBJ1-4 | TRBV28 | TGTGCCAGCAGTCCATGGACAGGGGAAGTTGAAAAACTGTTTTTT | CASSPWTGEVEKLFF
NA | 16 | NA | TRBJ1-5 | TRBV7-8 | TGTGCCAGCAGCTCCGACCTAGCTTATAGCAATCAGCCCCAGCATTTT | CASSSDLAYSNQPQHF
TRBD2 | 15 | NA | TRBJ2-5 | TRBV6-1 | TGTGCCAGCAGTGGGACTAGCGGAATTTTAGAGACCCAGTACTTC | CASSGTSGILETQYF
NA | 14 | NA | TRBJ2-1 | TRBV10-2 | TGCGCCAGCAGCATACAGGGTTTCGACAATGAGCAGTTCTTC | CASSIQGFDNEQFF
NA | 14 | few | TRBJ2-1 | TRBV6-5 | TGTGCCAGCAGTGAAGATGGTATCCCGTGGAGTCAGTTCTTC | CASSEDGIPWSQFF
TRBD1 | 15 | NA | TRBJ1-4 | TRBV7-2 | TGTGCCAGCAGCCCTGGACAGGGGGCGGCTCCAAAACTGTTTTTT | CASSPGQGAAPKLFF
TRBD2 | 15 | NA | TRBJ2-1 | TRBV5-1 | TGCGCCAGCAGCTCGGGGGGAAGCTCCTACAATGAGCAGTTCTTC | CASSSGGSSYNEQFF
TRBD2 | 17 | once | TRBJ2-2 | TRBV7-6 | TGTGCCAGCAGCCACTCAGCGGGAGGGCTGGGAACCGGGGAGCTGTTTTTT | CASSHSAGGLGTGELFF
TRBD1 | 14 | NA | TRBJ1-2 | TRBV27 | TGTGCCAGCCGACGGACAGGGAACATCTATGGCTACACCTTC | CASRRTGNIYGYTF
TRBD1 | 15 | NA | TRBJ2-1 | TRBV6-6 | TGTGCCAGCAGTAGACTCGGACAGGGGGCCCGGGAGCAGTTCTTC | CASSRLGQGAREQFF
TRBD1 | 13 | once | TRBJ1-5 | TRBV6-5 | TGTGCCAGCAGGAGGGACAGGGCCCAGCCCCAGCATTTT | CASRRDRAQPQHF
TRBD2 | 13 | NA | TRBJ2-2 | TRBV13 | TGTGCCAGCAGCCGCGGGGGGGCCGGGGAGCTGTTTTTT | CASSRGGAGELFF
TRBD2 | 14 | once | TRBJ2-7 | TRBV2 | TGTGCCAGCCTCCGACTAGCGGGAGCCTACGAGCAGTACTTC | CASLRLAGAYEQYF
NA | 13 | once | TRBJ1-4 | TRBV29-1 | TGCAGCGTCCGCGACGGGGGTAATGAAAAACTGTTTTTT | CSVRDGGNEKLFF
TRBD2 | 11 | NA | TRBJ2-1 | TRBV29-1 | TGCAGCGTAGCGGGATCGGATGAGCAGTTCTTC | CSVAGSDEQFF
NA | 16 | NA | TRBJ2-6 | TRBV7-3 | TGTGCCAGCAGCTCCGAGATCCCCTCTGGGGCCAACGTCCTGACTTTC | CASSSEIPSGANVLTF
TRBD1 | 15 | NA | TRBJ2-3 | TRBV6-5 | TGTGCCAGCAGTTACGGGACAGTCAGCACAGATACGCAGTATTTT | CASSYGTVSTDTQYF